Listed below are T cell receptor beta chains from one sample, sequenced in a study of long-term antiretroviral therapy in people with HIV. The method was immunoSEQ multiplex PCR; TCRdb's version includes in-frame clones alone and lacks a portion of them. The table records 23,000 or so clones, 75% to 85% of them present only once. This specimen was unsorted PBMCs, taken 0.5 years after starting antiretroviral therapy. The receptors here all came from a woman aged 40-49 years with HIV. The conserved cysteine and the conserved F or W are not part of the CDR3 here.

cdr3_length: 13; j_call: TRBJ2-7; v_call: TRBV4-3; cdr3_aa: ASSHLGQGTYEQY
cdr3_length: 13; j_call: TRBJ2-1; v_call: TRBV28; cdr3_aa: ASSAGDNSYNEQF
cdr3_length: 12; j_call: TRBJ2-6; v_call: TRBV7-8; cdr3_aa: ASSEGVGANVLT
cdr3_length: 13; j_call: TRBJ2-6; v_call: TRBV19; cdr3_aa: ASSIAVAGANVLT
cdr3_length: 19; j_call: TRBJ2-1; v_call: TRBV7-3; cdr3_aa: ASSHPSGTSGDPSSYNEQF
cdr3_length: 11; j_call: TRBJ1-3; v_call: TRBV7-6; cdr3_aa: ASSEGSGNTIY
cdr3_length: 13; j_call: TRBJ2-5; v_call: TRBV12-5; cdr3_aa: ASGLGTGATETQY
cdr3_length: 16; j_call: TRBJ1-6; v_call: TRBV7-3; cdr3_aa: ASSLDDRDNSYNSPLH
cdr3_length: 14; j_call: TRBJ1-2; v_call: TRBV18; cdr3_aa: ASSPSEGADRYGYT
cdr3_length: 11; j_call: TRBJ2-1; v_call: TRBV19; cdr3_aa: ASSIAGGVGQF
cdr3_length: 11; j_call: TRBJ1-2; v_call: TRBV2; cdr3_aa: ASSEGTDYGYT
cdr3_length: 13; j_call: TRBJ2-3; v_call: TRBV29-1; cdr3_aa: SVSGAGGPTDTQY
cdr3_length: 13; j_call: TRBJ2-1; v_call: TRBV7-2; cdr3_aa: ASSPQGLASNEQF
cdr3_length: 11; j_call: TRBJ2-5; v_call: TRBV5-1; cdr3_aa: ASSRAGLETQY
cdr3_length: 12; j_call: TRBJ2-2; v_call: TRBV5-1; cdr3_aa: ASSRDSNTGELF
cdr3_length: 15; j_call: TRBJ2-2; v_call: TRBV11-2; cdr3_aa: ASSFNEWGVGTGELF